This T cell receptor beta chain is from a study of blood T cell repertoires in COVID-19. Study as a whole: Acute-phase and convalescent COVID-19 samples originated in the United States, Italy and Spain. T cells, B-cell-depleted T cells, or PBMCs provided the cDNA or gDNA that served as material.

Original handling: Quantification of nucleated cells was approximated via reference gene primer amplification. Clones were read by immunoSEQ multiplex PCR, and TCRdb kept only the in-frame ones, dropping some. Clonal size and the V and J genes are those of that table, whereas D and trimming came from the DNA. The repertoire consists of about 89,000 clones, with over 70% occurring once and the leading ten covering roughly 10%. Trimming left V 6 bases short and J 11 bases short, with 16 bases between. Germline CDR1 is SGHVS and CDR2 is FQNEAQ. The CDR3 runs 12 residues. The receptor was isolated from a woman of 80 years or more with acute or convalescent COVID-19. Sequenced material: peripheral blood. This rearrangement joins TRBV7-8 to TRBJ1-1; a possible D gene is TRBD1 (5 bases). In DNA form, the CDR3 reads TGTGCCAGCAGTTCCCCGCGGGGGGGGGCTTTCTTT. Its protein is CASSSPRGGAFF.